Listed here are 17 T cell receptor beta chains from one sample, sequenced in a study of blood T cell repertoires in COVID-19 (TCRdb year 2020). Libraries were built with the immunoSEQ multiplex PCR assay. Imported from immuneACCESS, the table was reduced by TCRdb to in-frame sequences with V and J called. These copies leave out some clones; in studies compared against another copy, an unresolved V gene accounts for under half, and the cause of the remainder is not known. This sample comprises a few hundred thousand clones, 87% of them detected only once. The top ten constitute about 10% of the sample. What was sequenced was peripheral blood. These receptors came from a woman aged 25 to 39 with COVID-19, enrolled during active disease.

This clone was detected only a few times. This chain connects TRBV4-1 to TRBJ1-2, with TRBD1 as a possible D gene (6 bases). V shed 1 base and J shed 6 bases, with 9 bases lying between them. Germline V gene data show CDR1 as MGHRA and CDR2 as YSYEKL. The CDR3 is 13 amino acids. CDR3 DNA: TGCGCCAGCAGCCAAGTCAGGGGAGATGGCTACACCTTC. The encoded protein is CASSQVRGDGYTF.

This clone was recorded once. The CDR3 DNA sequence: TGTGCCAGCAGTTTCATCCCCTCTGGGGCCAACGTCCTGACTTTC. This gives the protein CASSFIPSGANVLTF. The V call is TRBV27, the J call TRBJ2-6; the D is unclear. The ends were cut back, 3 bases at V and 0 bases at J, with 6 bases in the middle. Germline lookup yields CDR1 MNHEY and CDR2 SMNVEV (reference sequence). The CDR3 sequence is 15 residues long. Using reference TRBV27 and TRBJ2-6 for the parts outside the CDR3, the full variable domain is EAQVTQNPRYLITVTGKKLTVTCSQNMNHEYMSWYRQDPGLGLRQIYYSMNVEVTDKGDVPEGYKVSRKEKRNFPLILESPSPNQTSLYFCASSFIPSGANVLTFGAGSRLTVL.

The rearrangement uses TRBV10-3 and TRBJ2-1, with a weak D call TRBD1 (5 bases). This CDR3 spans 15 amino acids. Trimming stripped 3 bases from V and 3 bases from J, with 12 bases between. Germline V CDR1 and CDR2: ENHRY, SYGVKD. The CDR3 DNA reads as TGTGCCATCAGTGAAGATAAAGGGGTCTACAATGAGCAGTTCTTC. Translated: CAISEDKGVYNEQFF.

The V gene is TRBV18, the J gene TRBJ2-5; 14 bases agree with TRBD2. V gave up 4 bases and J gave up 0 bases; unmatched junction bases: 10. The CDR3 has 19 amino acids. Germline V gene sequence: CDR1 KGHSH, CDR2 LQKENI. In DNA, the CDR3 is TGTGCCAGCTCACAAACCGGGACTAGCGGGAGCGGGTACCAAGAGACCCAGTACTTC. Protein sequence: CASSQTGTSGSGYQETQYF. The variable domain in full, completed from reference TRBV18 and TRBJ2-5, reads NAGVMQNPRHLVRRRGQEARLRCSPMKGHSHVYWYRQLPEEGLKFMVYLQKENIIDESGMPKERFSAEFPKEGPSILRIQQVVRGDSAAYFCASSQTGTSGSGYQETQYFGPGTRLLVL.

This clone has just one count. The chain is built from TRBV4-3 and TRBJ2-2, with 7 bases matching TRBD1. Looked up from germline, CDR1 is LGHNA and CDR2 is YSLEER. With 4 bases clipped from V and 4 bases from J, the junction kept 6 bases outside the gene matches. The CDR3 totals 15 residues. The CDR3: CASSRQGLGTGELFF. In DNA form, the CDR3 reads TGCGCCAGCAGCCGACAGGGTTTGGGCACCGGGGAGCTGTTTTTT.

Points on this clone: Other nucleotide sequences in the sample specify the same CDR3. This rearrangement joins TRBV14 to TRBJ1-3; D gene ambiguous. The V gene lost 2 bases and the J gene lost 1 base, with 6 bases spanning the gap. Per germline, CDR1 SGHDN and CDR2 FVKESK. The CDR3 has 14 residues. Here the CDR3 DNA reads TGTGCCAGCAGCCAACAAGCGTCTGGAAACACCATATATTTT. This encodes CASSQQASGNTIYF.

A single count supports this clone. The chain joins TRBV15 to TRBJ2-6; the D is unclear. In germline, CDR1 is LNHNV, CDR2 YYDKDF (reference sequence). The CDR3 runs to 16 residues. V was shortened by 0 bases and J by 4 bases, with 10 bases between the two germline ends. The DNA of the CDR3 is TGTGCCACCAGCAGAGACAGGTCTGTGGGGGCCAACGTCCTGACTTTC. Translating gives CATSRDRSVGANVLTF.

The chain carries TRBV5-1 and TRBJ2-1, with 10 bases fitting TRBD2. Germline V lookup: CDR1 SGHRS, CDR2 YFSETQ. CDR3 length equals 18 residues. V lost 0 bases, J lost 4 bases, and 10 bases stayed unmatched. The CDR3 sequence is CASSLGPRLAGEYNEQFF. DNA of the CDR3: TGCGCCAGCAGCTTGGGACCTCGGCTAGCGGGAGAGTACAATGAGCAGTTCTTC.

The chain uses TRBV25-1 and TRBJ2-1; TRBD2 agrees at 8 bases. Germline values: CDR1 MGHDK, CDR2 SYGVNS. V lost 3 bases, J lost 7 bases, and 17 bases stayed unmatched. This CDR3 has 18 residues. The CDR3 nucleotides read TGTGCCAGCAGTGATCAAGCGGGGCTAGCGGGTGGGGGGAATGAGCAGTTCTTC. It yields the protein CASSDQAGLAGGGNEQFF.

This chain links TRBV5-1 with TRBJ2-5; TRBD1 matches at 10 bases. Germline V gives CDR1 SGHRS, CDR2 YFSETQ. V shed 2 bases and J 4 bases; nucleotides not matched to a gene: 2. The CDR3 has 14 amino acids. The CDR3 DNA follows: TGCGCCAGCAGCTTCGACAGGGGGCTAGAGACCCAGTACTTC. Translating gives CASSFDRGLETQYF.

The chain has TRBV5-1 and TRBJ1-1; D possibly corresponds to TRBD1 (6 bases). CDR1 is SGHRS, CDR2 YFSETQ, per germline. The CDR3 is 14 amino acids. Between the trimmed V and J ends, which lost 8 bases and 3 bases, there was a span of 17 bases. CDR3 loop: CARPGSQGDTEAFF. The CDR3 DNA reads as TGCGCCAGACCCGGGTCACAGGGAGACACTGAAGCTTTCTTT. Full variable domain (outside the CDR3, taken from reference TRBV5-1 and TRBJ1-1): KAGVTQTPRYLIKTRGQQVTLSCSPISGHRSVSWYQQTPGQGLQFLFEYFSETQRNKGNFPGRFSGRQFSNSRSEMNVSTLELGDSALYLCARPGSQGDTEAFFGQGTRLTVV.

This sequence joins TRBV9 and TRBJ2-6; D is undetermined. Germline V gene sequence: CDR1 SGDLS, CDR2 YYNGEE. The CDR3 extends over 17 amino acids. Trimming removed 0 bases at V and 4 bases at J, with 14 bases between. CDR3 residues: CASSVGSPVVGANVLTF. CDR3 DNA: TGTGCCAGCAGCGTAGGGAGCCCGGTTGTCGGGGCCAACGTCCTGACTTTC.

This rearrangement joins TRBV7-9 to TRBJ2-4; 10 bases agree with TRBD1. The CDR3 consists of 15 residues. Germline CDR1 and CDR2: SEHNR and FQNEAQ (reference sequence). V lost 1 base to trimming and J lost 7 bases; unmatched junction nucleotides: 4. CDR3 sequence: CASSLETGGANIQYF. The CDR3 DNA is TGTGCCAGCAGCTTAGAGACAGGGGGCGCGAACATTCAGTACTTC. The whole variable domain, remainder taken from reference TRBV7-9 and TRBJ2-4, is DTGVSQNPRHKITKRGQNVTFRCDPISEHNRLYWYRQTLGQGPEFLTYFQNEAQLEKSRLLSDRFSAERPKGSFSTLEIQRTEQGDSAMYLCASSLETGGANIQYFGAGTRLSVL.

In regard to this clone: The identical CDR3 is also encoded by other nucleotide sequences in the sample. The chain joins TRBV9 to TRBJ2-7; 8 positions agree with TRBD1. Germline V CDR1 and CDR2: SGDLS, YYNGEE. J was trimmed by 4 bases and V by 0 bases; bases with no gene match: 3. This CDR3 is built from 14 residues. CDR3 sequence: CASSVAGGEYEQYF. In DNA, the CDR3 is TGTGCCAGCAGCGTAGCAGGGGGCGAATACGAGCAGTACTTC.

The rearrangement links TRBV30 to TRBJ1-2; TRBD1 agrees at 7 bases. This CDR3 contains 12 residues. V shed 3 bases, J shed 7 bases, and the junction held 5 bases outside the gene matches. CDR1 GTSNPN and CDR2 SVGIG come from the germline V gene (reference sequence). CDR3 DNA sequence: TGTGCCTGGAGCGCCGACAGGGCTGGCTACACCTTC. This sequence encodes CAWSADRAGYTF.

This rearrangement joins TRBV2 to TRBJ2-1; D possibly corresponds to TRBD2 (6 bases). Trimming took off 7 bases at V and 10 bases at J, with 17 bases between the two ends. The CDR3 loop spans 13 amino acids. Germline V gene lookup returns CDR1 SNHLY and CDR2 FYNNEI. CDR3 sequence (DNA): TGTGCCAGCACCGAAGAGGCGGGACGGGAGCAGTTCTTC. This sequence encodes CASTEEAGREQFF.

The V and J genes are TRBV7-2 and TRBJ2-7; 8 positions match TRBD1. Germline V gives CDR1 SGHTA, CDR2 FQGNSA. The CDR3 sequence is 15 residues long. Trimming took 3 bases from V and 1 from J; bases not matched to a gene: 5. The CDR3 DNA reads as TGTGCCAGCAGCTTTCAGGGACAGGCGTCCTACGAGCAGTACTTC. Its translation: CASSFQGQASYEQYF.